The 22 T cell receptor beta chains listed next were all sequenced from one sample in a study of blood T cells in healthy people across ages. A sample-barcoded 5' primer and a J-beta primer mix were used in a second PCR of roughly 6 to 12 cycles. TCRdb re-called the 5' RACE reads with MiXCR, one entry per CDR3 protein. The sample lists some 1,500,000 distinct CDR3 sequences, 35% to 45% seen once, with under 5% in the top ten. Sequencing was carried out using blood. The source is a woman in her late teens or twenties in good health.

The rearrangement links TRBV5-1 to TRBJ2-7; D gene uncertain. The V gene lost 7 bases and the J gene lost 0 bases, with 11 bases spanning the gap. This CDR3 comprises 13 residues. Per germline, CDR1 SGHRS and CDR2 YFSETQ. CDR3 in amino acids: CASHRSSSYEQYF. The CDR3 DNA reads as TGCGCCAGCCATAGGTCGAGCTCCTACGAGCAGTACTTC.

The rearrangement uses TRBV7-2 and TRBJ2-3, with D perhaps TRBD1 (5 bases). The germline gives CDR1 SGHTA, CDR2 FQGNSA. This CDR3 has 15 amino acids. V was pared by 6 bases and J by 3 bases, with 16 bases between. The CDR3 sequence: CASSFLTQGTDTQYF. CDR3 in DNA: TGTGCCAGCAGTTTCCTAACCCAGGGAACAGATACGCAGTATTTT.

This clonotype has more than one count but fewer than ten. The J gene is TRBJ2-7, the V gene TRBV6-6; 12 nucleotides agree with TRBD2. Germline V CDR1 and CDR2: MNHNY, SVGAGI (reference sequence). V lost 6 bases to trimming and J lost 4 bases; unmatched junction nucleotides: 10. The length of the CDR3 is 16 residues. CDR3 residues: CASSNGPSGGEYEQYF. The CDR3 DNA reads TGTGCCAGCAGCAACGGACCTAGCGGGGGGGAGTACGAGCAGTACTTC.

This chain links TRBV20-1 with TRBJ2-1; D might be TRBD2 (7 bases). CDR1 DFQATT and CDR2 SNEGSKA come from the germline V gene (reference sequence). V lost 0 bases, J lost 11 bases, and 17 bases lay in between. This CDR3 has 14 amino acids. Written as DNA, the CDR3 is TGCAGTGCTAGAGATCGGGCGGGGGCCTCCAAGCAGTTCTTC. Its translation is CSARDRAGASKQFF.

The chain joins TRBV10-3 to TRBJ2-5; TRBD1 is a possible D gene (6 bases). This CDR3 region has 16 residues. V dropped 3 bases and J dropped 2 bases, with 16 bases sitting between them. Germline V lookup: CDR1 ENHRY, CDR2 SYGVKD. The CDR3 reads CAISDSRGNVQETQYF. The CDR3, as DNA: TGTGCCATCAGTGACTCGAGGGGGAACGTTCAAGAGACCCAGTACTTC.

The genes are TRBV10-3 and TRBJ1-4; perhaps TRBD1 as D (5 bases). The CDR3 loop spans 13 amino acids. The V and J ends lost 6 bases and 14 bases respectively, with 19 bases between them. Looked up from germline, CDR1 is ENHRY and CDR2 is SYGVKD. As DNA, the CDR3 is TGTGCCATCAGCGATGGGGGACGGCGGAGTCTGTTTTTT. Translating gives CAISDGGRRSLFF.

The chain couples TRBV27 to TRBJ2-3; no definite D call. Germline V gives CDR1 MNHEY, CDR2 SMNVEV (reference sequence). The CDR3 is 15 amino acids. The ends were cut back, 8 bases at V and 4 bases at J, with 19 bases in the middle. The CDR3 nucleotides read TGTGCCAGCCGGCCCTTGGACCGTTTGGCAGATACGCAGTATTTT. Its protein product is CASRPLDRLADTQYF.

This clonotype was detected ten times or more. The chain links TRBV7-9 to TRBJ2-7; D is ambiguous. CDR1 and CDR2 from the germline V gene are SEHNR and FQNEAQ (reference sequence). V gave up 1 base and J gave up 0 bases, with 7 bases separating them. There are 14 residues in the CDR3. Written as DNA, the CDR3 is TGTGCCAGCAGCTTAGTTGCGGACTCCTACGAGCAGTACTTC. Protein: CASSLVADSYEQYF.

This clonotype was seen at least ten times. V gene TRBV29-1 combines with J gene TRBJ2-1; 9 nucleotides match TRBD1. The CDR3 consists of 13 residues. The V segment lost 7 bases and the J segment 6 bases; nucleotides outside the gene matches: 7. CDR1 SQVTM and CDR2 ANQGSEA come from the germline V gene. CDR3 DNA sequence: TGCAGCGCCCGGACAGGGGCAACCAATGAGCAGTTCTTC. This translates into CSARTGATNEQFF.

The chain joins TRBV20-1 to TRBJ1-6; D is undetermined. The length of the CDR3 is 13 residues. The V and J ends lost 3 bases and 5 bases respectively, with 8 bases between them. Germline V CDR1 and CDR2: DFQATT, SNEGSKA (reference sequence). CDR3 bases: TGCAGTGCTAGCCACAGTAATAATTCACCCCTCCACTTT. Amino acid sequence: CSASHSNNSPLHF.

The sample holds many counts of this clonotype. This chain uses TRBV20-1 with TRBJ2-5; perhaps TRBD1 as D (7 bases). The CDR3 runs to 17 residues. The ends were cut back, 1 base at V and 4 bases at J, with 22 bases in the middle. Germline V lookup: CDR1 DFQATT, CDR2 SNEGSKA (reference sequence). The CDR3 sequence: CSARVVRGVGLSETQYF. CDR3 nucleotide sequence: TGCAGTGCTAGAGTTGTCAGGGGGGTAGGTCTTTCAGAGACCCAGTACTTC.

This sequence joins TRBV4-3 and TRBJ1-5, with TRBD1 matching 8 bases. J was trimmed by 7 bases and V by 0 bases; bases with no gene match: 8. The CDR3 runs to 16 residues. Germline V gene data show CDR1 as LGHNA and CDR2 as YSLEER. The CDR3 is CASSQDFQGARQPQHF. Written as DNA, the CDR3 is TGCGCCAGCAGCCAAGATTTCCAGGGGGCACGGCAGCCCCAGCATTTT.

CDR3 sequence: CAIRAPSSTDTQYF. The DNA for the CDR3 is TGTGCCATCAGGGCCCCCTCTAGCACAGATACGCAGTATTTT. The V call is TRBV10-3, the J call TRBJ2-3, with no clear D. The germline V gene encodes CDR1 ENHRY and CDR2 SYGVKD. Trimming cost V 6 bases and J 0 bases, with 10 bases left between them. The CDR3 is 14 amino acids.

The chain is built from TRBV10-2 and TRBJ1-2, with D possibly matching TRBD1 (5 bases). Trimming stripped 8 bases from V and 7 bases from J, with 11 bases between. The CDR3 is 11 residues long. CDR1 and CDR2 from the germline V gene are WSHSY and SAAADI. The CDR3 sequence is CASLGGRGYTF. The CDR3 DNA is TGCGCCAGCCTCGGGGGACGTGGCTACACCTTC.

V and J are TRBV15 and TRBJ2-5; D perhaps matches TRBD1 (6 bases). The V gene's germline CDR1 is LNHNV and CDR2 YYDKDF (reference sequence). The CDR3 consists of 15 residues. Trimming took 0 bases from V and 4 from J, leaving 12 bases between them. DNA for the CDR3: TGTGCCACCAGCAGAGATGGGCAGGGGAGAGAGACCCAGTACTTC. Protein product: CATSRDGQGRETQYF.

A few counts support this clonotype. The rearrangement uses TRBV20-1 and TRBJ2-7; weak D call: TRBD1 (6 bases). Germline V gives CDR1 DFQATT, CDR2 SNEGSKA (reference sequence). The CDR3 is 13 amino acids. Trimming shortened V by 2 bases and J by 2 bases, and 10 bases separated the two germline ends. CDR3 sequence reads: CSARQRTAYEQYF. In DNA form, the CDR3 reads TGCAGTGCTAGACAAAGGACAGCCTACGAGCAGTACTTC.

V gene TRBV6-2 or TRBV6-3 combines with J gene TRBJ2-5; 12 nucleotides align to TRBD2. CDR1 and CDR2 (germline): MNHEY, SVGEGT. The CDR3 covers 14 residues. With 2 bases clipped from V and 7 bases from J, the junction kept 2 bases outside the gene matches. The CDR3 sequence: CASSYGTSGLTQYF. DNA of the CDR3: TGTGCCAGCAGTTACGGGACTAGCGGGCTGACCCAGTACTTC.

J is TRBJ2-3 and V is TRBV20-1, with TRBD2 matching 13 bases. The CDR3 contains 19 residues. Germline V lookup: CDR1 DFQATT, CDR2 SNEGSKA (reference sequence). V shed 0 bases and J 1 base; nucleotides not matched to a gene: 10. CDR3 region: CSARDILAGGLGGTDTQYF. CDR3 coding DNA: TGCAGTGCTAGAGATATACTAGCGGGGGGGCTCGGCGGCACAGATACGCAGTATTTT.

The chain's CDR3 is CASSLTTGGNQPQHF. As DNA, the CDR3 is TGCGCCAGCAGCTTGACGACAGGGGGGAATCAGCCCCAGCATTTT. The chain uses TRBV5-1 and TRBJ1-5; 9 bases are a match to TRBD1. The CDR3 contains 15 residues. The trim removed 1 base at V and 4 bases at J, leaving 3 bases unmatched. Germline CDR1 and CDR2: SGHRS and YFSETQ.

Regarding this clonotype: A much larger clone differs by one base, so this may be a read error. DNA for the CDR3: TGTGCCAGCAGCCCCCAGAATAACTATGGCTACACCTTC. This sequence encodes CASSPQNNYGYTF. This rearrangement joins TRBV13 to TRBJ1-2, with D hard to call. This CDR3 has 13 amino acids. The germline V gene has CDR1 PRHDT and CDR2 FYEKMQ (reference sequence). V lost 5 bases, J lost 1 base, and 8 bases lay in between. Full variable domain (remainder filled in from reference TRBV13 and TRBJ1-2): AAGVIQSPRHLIKEKRETATLKCYPIPRHDTVYWYQQGPGQDPQFLISFYEKMQSDKGSIPDRFSAQQFSDYHSELNMSSLELGDSALYFCASSPQNNYGYTFGSGTRLTVV.

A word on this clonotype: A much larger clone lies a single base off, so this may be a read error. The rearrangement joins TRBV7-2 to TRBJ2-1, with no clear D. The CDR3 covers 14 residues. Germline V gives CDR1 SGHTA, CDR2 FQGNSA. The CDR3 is CASSLANSDNEQFF. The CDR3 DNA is TGTGCCAGCAGCTTAGCCAACTCCGACAATGAGCAGTTCTTC.

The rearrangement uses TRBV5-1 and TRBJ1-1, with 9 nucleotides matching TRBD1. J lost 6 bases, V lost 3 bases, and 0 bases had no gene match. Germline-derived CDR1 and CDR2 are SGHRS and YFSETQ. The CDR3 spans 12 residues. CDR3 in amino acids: CASSWTGAEAFF. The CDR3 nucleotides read TGCGCCAGCAGCTGGACAGGGGCTGAAGCTTTCTTT.